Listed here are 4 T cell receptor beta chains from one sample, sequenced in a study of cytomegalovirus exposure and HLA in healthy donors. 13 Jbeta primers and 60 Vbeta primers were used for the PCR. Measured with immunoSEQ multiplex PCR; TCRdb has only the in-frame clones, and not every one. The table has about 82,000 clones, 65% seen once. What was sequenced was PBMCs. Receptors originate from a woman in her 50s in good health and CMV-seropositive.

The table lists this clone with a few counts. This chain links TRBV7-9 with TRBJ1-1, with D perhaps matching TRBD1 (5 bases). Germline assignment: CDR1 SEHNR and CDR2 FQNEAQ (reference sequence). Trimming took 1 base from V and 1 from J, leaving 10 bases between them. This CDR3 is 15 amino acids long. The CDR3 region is CASSLVGQGNTEAFF. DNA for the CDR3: TGTGCCAGCAGCTTAGTCGGGCAGGGGAACACTGAAGCTTTCTTT.

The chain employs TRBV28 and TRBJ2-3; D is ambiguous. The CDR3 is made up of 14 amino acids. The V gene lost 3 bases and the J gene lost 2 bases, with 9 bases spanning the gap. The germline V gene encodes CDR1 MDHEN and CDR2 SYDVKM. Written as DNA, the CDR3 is TGTGCCAGCAGTTTGGGCGCATCCACAGATACGCAGTATTTT. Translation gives CASSLGASTDTQYF.

The CDR3 nucleotides read TGTGCCAGCAGTTACTCGGCGGGGGGCGGGGAGCTGTTTTTT. It specifies CASSYSAGGGELFF. The rearrangement links TRBV6-5 to TRBJ2-2, with TRBD2 matching over 8 bases. The CDR3 is 14 residues long. Germline CDR1 is MNHEY and CDR2 is SVGAGI. Losses at the gene ends were 0 bases for V and 7 bases for J; bases not matched to a gene: 1.

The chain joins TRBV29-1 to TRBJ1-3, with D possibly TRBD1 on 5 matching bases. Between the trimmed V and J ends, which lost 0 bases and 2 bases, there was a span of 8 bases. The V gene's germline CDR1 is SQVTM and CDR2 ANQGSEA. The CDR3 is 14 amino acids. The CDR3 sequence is CSVEERGTGNTIYF. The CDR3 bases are TGCAGCGTTGAAGAAAGGGGTACTGGAAACACCATATATTTT.